The 21 T cell receptor beta chains listed next were all sequenced from one sample in a study of blood T cell repertoires in COVID-19. The protocol was immunoSEQ multiplex PCR, while the TCRdb copy is restricted to in-frame clones and leaves out a portion. The repertoire holds more than 150,000 clones, 79% seen once, with approximately 15% in the top ten. Sequencing was done on a sample of peripheral blood. Every receptor here comes from a man aged 60-69 years with active or convalescent COVID-19.

This rearrangement joins TRBV2 to TRBJ1-2; no reliable D call. Germline V gene data show CDR1 as SNHLY and CDR2 as FYNNEI. Trimming left V 8 bases short and J 5 bases short, with 15 bases between. The CDR3 runs to 13 residues. The CDR3, as DNA: TGTGCCAGCGCCCCGGCGGGCGATTATGGCTACACCTTC. Its protein is CASAPAGDYGYTF.

The rearrangement uses TRBV13 and TRBJ2-5; 8 bases are a match to TRBD2. Trimming cost V 5 bases and J 7 bases; bases outside gene matches: 9. The CDR3 totals 14 residues. CDR1 is PRHDT, CDR2 FYEKMQ, per germline (reference sequence). Written as DNA, the CDR3 is TGTGCCAGCAGCCGAGGGACTAGGGAGGGGACCCAGTACTTC. Protein product: CASSRGTREGTQYF. Using reference TRBV13 and TRBJ2-5 for the parts outside the CDR3, the full variable domain is AAGVIQSPRHLIKEKRETATLKCYPIPRHDTVYWYQQGPGQDPQFLISFYEKMQSDKGSIPDRFSAQQFSDYHSELNMSSLELGDSALYFCASSRGTREGTQYFGPGTRLLVL.

The chain carries TRBV6-5 and TRBJ2-7, with D perhaps TRBD2 (5 bases). CDR1 MNHEY and CDR2 SVGAGI come from the germline V gene. Trimming pared 7 bases from V and 0 bases from J, leaving 13 bases between. The CDR3 consists of 14 residues. The CDR3 nucleotides are TGTGCCAGCACCCGTTTGGACTCCTCCTACGAGCAGTACTTC. This translates into CASTRLDSSYEQYF.

The CDR3 DNA sequence: TGTGCCAGCAGTGGAGGCCGACAGGCCCATACGACTAATGAAAAACTGTTTTTT. This sequence encodes CASSGGRQAHTTNEKLFF. The gene calls are TRBV25-1 and TRBJ1-4; D may be TRBD1 (6 bases). The length of the CDR3 is 18 residues. Germline V CDR1 and CDR2: MGHDK, SYGVNS. The V gene lost 4 bases and the J gene lost 2 bases, with 20 bases spanning the gap. Variable domain in full (rest from reference TRBV25-1 and TRBJ1-4): EADIYQTPRYLVIGTGKKITLECSQTMGHDKMYWYQQDPGMELHLIHYSYGVNSTEKGDLSSESTVSRIRTEHFPLTLESARPSHTSQYLCASSGGRQAHTTNEKLFFGSGTQLSVL.

The chain is built from TRBV6-5 and TRBJ1-5, with unresolved D. The CDR3 extends over 13 amino acids. Germline loops: CDR1 MNHEY, CDR2 SVGAGI. Trimming took 8 bases from V and 5 from J, leaving 13 bases between them. CDR3 loop: CASGEGWDQPQHF. CDR3 bases: TGTGCCAGCGGGGAGGGTTGGGATCAGCCCCAGCATTTT.

This sequence joins TRBV19 and TRBJ1-4; a weak D match, TRBD1 (6 bases). V dropped 9 bases and J dropped 4 bases, with 15 bases sitting between them. Germline lookup yields CDR1 LNHDA and CDR2 SQIVND (reference sequence). CDR3 size: 14 residues. This CDR3 is CASEAGAGNEKLFF. The CDR3 coding sequence is TGTGCCAGCGAAGCAGGGGCTGGTAATGAAAAACTGTTTTTT.

This chain uses TRBV9 with TRBJ2-5, with TRBD2 identical over 14 bases. The CDR3 is 16 amino acids. The V gene's germline CDR1 is SGDLS and CDR2 YYNGEE. V shed 2 bases, J shed 5 bases, and the junction held 5 bases outside the gene matches. CDR3: CASSVGLAGDPETQYF. The CDR3 DNA reads TGTGCCAGCAGCGTGGGACTAGCGGGAGATCCCGAGACCCAGTACTTC. Combining the CDR3 with reference TRBV9 and TRBJ2-5 gives the whole variable domain DSGVTQTPKHLITATGQRVTLRCSPRSGDLSVYWYQQSLDQGLQFLIQYYNGEERAKGNILERFSAQQFPDLHSELNLSSLELGDSALYFCASSVGLAGDPETQYFGPGTRLLVL.

The rearrangement joins TRBV5-8 to TRBJ1-2; no clear D gene. V lost 3 bases and J 3 bases, leaving 9 bases between the germline ends. The CDR3 loop spans 13 amino acids. CDR1 SGHTS and CDR2 YDEGEE come from the germline V gene. CDR3 in DNA: TGTGCCAGCAGCTCTGGAGCCGACTATGGCTACACCTTC. This gives the protein CASSSGADYGYTF.

CDR3 amino acids: CASSLAEDRGGTEAFF. CDR3 coding DNA: TGCGCCAGCAGCTTGGCGGAAGACAGGGGGGGCACTGAAGCTTTCTTT. The rearrangement uses TRBV5-1 and TRBJ1-1; TRBD1 matches 9 bases. V shed 0 bases, J shed 4 bases, and the junction held 7 bases outside the gene matches. From germline, CDR1 is SGHRS and CDR2 YFSETQ. The CDR3 consists of 16 residues.

This chain joins TRBV11-3 and TRBJ2-7; perhaps TRBD2 as D (6 bases). V was cut by 7 bases and J by 3 bases, with 19 bases left in between. Germline CDR1 and CDR2: SGHNT and YENEEA. The CDR3 runs 15 residues. CDR3 in DNA: TGTGCCAGCACCCTTCCGGGGCGGGGCCGCTACGAGCAGTACTTC. It encodes CASTLPGRGRYEQYF.

The chain couples TRBV3-1 (or the pseudogene TRBV3-2) to TRBJ1-6, with D tentatively TRBD1 (5 bases). Germline loops: CDR1 LGHDT, CDR2 YNNKEL (reference sequence). Between the trimmed V and J ends, which lost 1 base and 7 bases, there was a span of 11 bases. The CDR3 has 15 amino acids. Here the CDR3 reads CASSQGIRVNSPLHF. For the CDR3, the DNA is TGTGCCAGCAGCCAAGGGATCAGGGTCAATTCACCCCTCCACTTT.

The V gene is TRBV27, the J gene TRBJ2-2; the match to TRBD2 covers 10 bases. This CDR3 region has 16 residues. After removal of 6 bases from V and 6 bases from J, the junction contained 10 bases not matched to a gene. Germline values: CDR1 MNHEY, CDR2 SMNVEV (reference sequence). The chain's CDR3 is CASSHQAGGSSGELFF. The CDR3 DNA reads TGTGCCAGCAGCCATCAAGCGGGAGGGTCTTCCGGGGAGCTGTTTTTT.

This rearrangement joins TRBV7-8 to TRBJ1-2; TRBD1 matches at 7 bases. The CDR3 loop spans 13 amino acids. Germline lookup yields CDR1 SGHVS and CDR2 FQNEAQ. V trimming: 6 bases; J trimming: 8 bases; junction bases outside the gene matches: 9. The CDR3 coding sequence is TGTGCCAGCAGACCTACAACAGGGGTAGGCTACACCTTC. It specifies CASRPTTGVGYTF.

For the CDR3, the DNA is TGTGCCAGCAGCTCCCCGGGACTAGCGGCAGATACGCAGTATTTT. It specifies CASSSPGLAADTQYF. The gene calls are TRBV11-3 and TRBJ2-3, with 11 positions matching TRBD2. This CDR3 is built from 15 residues. CDR1 is SGHNT and CDR2 is YENEEA in the germline V gene. V shed 4 bases, J shed 4 bases, and the junction held 4 bases outside the gene matches. Based on the CDR3 plus reference TRBV11-3 and TRBJ2-3, the full variable domain is EAGVVQSPRYKIIEKKQPVAFWCNPISGHNTLYWYLQNLGQGPELLIRYENEEAVDDSQLPKDRFSAERLKGVDSTLKIQPAELGDSAVYLCASSSPGLAADTQYFGPGTRLTVL.

This chain connects TRBV11-2 to TRBJ2-1; weak D call: TRBD1 (6 bases). Germline V lookup: CDR1 SGHAT, CDR2 FQNNGV. V was shortened by 4 bases and J by 5 bases, with 9 bases between the two germline ends. The CDR3 spans 13 residues. CDR3 amino acids: CASSSDRNNEQFF. The CDR3 DNA reads TGTGCCAGCAGCTCCGACAGGAACAATGAGCAGTTCTTC.

The chain uses TRBV6-5 and TRBJ2-2, with unresolved D. V was trimmed by 4 bases and J by 3 bases, leaving 3 bases between them. Per germline, CDR1 MNHEY and CDR2 SVGAGI. The CDR3 is made up of 12 amino acids. CDR3 DNA: TGTGCCAGCAGTTCCTACACCGGGGAGCTGTTTTTT. It codes for CASSSYTGELFF.

The chain recombines TRBV27 with TRBJ1-4; D remains ambiguous. Germline assignment: CDR1 MNHEY and CDR2 SMNVEV (reference sequence). Deletions cut 3 bases from V and 8 bases from J, with 13 bases between. The CDR3 consists of 14 residues. CDR3: CASSFSGVGEKLFF. Here the CDR3 DNA reads TGTGCCAGCAGTTTCTCGGGAGTTGGAGAAAAACTGTTTTTT. Combining the CDR3 with reference TRBV27 and TRBJ1-4 gives the whole variable domain EAQVTQNPRYLITVTGKKLTVTCSQNMNHEYMSWYRQDPGLGLRQIYYSMNVEVTDKGDVPEGYKVSRKEKRNFPLILESPSPNQTSLYFCASSFSGVGEKLFFGSGTQLSVL.

This clone was observed a handful of times. This CDR3 is CASSLVSEGEQYF. As DNA, the CDR3 is TGTGCCAGCAGCTTGGTTAGTGAGGGAGAGCAGTACTTC. This chain uses TRBV5-5 with TRBJ2-7; TRBD2 might be the D (5 bases). Germline V CDR1 and CDR2: SGHKS, YYEKEE (reference sequence). Trimming took 0 bases from V and 7 from J, leaving 11 bases between them. The CDR3 contains 13 residues.

The chain is built from TRBV20-1 and TRBJ2-7; D may be TRBD2 (6 bases). Germline CDR1 reads DFQATT; CDR2 reads SNEGSKA (reference sequence). CDR3 length equals 11 residues. V was clipped by 6 bases and J by 6 bases, with 12 bases between them. The DNA of the CDR3 is TGCAGTGCCGGGGCGGGGTTCGAGCAGTACTTC. Its protein is CSAGAGFEQYF.

The rearrangement joins TRBV28 to TRBJ2-3; D is perhaps TRBD1 (5 bases). Per the germline V gene, CDR1 is MDHEN and CDR2 is SYDVKM. CDR3 length: 12 amino acids. Trimming left V 11 bases short and J 5 bases short, with 14 bases between. The CDR3 region is CACEGDRDTQYF. Here the CDR3 DNA reads TGTGCCTGCGAAGGGGATAGAGATACGCAGTATTTT. Full variable domain (outside the CDR3, taken from reference TRBV28 and TRBJ2-3): DVKVTQSSRYLVKRTGEKVFLECVQDMDHENMFWYRQDPGLGLRLIYFSYDVKMKEKGDIPEGYSVSREKKERFSLILESASTNQTSMYLCACEGDRDTQYFGPGTRLTVL.

This clone was observed a single time. The chain recombines TRBV11-2 with TRBJ1-4, with a possible D match to TRBD1 (5 bases). The V end lost 0 bases, the J end lost 0 bases, and 11 bases lay between the germline ends. CDR1 is SGHAT and CDR2 is FQNNGV in the germline V gene. The CDR3 covers 17 residues. CDR3 residues: CASSLDSGAATNEKLFF. The DNA of the CDR3 is TGTGCCAGCAGCTTAGACTCTGGGGCTGCAACTAATGAAAAACTGTTTTTT.